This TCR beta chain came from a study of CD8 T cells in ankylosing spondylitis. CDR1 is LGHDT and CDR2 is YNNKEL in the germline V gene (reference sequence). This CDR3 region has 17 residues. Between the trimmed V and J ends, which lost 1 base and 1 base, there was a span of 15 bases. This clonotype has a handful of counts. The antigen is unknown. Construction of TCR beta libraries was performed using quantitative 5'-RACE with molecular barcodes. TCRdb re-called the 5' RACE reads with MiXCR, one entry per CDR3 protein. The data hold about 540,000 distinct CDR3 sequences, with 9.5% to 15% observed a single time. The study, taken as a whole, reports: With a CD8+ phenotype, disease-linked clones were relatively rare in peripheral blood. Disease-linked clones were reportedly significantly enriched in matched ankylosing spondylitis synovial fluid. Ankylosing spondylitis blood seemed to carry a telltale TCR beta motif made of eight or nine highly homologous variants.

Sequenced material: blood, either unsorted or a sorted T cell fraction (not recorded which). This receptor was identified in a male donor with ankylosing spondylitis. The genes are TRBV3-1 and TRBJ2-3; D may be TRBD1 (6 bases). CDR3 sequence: CASSQGASKGGTDTQYF. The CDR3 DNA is TGTGCCAGCAGCCAAGGCGCATCAAAGGGGGGCACAGATACGCAGTATTTT.